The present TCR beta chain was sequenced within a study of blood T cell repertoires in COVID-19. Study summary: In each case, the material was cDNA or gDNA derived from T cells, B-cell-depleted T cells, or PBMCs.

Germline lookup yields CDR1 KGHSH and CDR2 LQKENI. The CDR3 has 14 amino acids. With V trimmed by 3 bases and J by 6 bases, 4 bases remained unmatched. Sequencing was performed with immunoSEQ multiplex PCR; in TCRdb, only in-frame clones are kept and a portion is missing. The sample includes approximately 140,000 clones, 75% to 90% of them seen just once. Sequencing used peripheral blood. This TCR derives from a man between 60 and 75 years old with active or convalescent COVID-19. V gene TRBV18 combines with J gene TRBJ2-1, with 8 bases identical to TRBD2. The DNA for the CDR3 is TGTGCCAGCTCACCCGGGACTAGTTTCAATGAGCAGTTCTTC. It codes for CASSPGTSFNEQFF. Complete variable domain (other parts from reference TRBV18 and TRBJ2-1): NAGVMQNPRHLVRRRGQEARLRCSPMKGHSHVYWYRQLPEEGLKFMVYLQKENIIDESGMPKERFSAEFPKEGPSILRIQQVVRGDSAAYFCASSPGTSFNEQFFGPGTRLTVL.